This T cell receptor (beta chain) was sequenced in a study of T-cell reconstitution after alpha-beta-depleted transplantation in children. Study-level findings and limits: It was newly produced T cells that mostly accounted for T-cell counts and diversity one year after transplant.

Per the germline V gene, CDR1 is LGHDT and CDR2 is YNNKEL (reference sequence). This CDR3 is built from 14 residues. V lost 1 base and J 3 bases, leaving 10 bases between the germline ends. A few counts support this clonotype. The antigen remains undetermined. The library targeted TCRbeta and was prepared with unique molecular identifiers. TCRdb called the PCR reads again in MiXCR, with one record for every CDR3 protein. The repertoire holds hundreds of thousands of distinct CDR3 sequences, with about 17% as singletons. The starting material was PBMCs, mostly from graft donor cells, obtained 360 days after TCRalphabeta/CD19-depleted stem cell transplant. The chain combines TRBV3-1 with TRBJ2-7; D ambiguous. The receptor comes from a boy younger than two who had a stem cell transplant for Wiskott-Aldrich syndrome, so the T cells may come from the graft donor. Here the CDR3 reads CASSQGTNLYEQYF. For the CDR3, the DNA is TGTGCCAGCAGCCAAGGGACCAACCTCTACGAGCAGTACTTC.